A selection of T cell receptor beta chains follows, all from one sample in a study of cytomegalovirus exposure and HLA in healthy donors. The protocol was immunoSEQ multiplex PCR, while the TCRdb copy is restricted to in-frame clones and leaves out a portion. In the table there are some 130,000 clones, 77% of which are singletons. Sample: PBMCs. The receptors shown here come from a man aged 25 to 40 in good health and CMV-seronegative. CDR3s leave out the opening cysteine and the closing phenylalanine or tryptophan. Each record gives: CDR3 length, V gene, clone size, CDR3 protein. A clone size is listed for some rows: how often the clone was seen (once, few, many), or a class if it is expanded.

>12|TRBV9|once
ASSATGGESPLH
>11|TRBV5-4|-
ASSAGETGELF
>11|TRBV28|-
ASSPRLAGFTY
>14|TRBV28|-
ASSLAGALRVREQF
>13|TRBV18|-
ASSPLGGRIEKLF
>16|TRBV13|-
ASSSYRTSAELQETQY
>13|TRBV7-9|-
ASSPKGGRAGELF
>10|TRBV29-1|-
SVSGRGYEQY
>12|TRBV2|-
ASAGTSGTDTQY
>13|TRBV19|-
ASSSPGGGSTEAF
>14|TRBV5-6|-
ASSFYGTGYQETQY
>14|TRBV5-1|-
ASSLGPGTSYNEQF
>17|TRBV30|few
AWKGTGTGRESRRDTQY
>15|TRBV27|-
ASSLYAGRDISYEQY
>14|TRBV28|-
ASSRGTLAGVGEQY
>11|TRBV7-9|-
ASSLSITGELF
>17|TRBV11-2|-
ASSPTRDRAFSSGNTIY
>13|TRBV2|-
ASSETSGTVYEQY
>12|TRBV6-5|-
ASSLTGFNQPQH
>10|TRBV2|-
ASRTGSETQY
>13|TRBV6-1|-
ASIIAGGSYNEQF
>13|TRBV7-2|-
ASSSGLAGAYEQY
>14|TRBV6-1|few
ASSEEPAGHQETQY
>12|TRBV7-3|-
ASSLTTAGEPQH
>14|TRBV28|-
ASSLPGQGGNQPQH
>11|TRBV5-1|-
ASSYQGSGELF
>12|TRBV4-2|-
ASSQDRGVQPQH
>13|TRBV13|-
ASSLGGQGEETQY
>12|TRBV18|-
ASSPGQGNTEAF
>11|TRBV19|-
ASSIGGDQPQH
>9|TRBV27|-
ASIWANEQF
>10|TRBV28|-
ASSLRTDTQY
>12|TRBV4-1|-
ASSQAPSSYEQY
>13|TRBV6-4|few
ASSDSGREHGELF
>12|TRBV6-1|once
ASSALAFQETQY
>12|TRBV6-1|-
ASMSGTGSRTQY
>13|TRBV4-1|-
ASSQDDSIAYEQY
>12|TRBV7-2|-
AAGRGSSYNEQF
>14|TRBV11-2|-
ASSPIPGQVHYEQY
>16|TRBV7-9|once
ASSLGGAGGGSYNEQF
>12|TRBV11-2|-
ASTQTTAPYEQY
>13|TRBV27|-
ASTPWASGSREQF
>12|TRBV13|-
ASRQGGAKNIQY
>11|TRBV19|-
ASSPVGSYEQY
>13|TRBV10-1|-
ASRSQDRDSYEQY
>13|TRBV5-6|-
ASSLSPDTAYEQY
>9|TRBV20-1|once
SARGAREQF
>14|TRBV19|few
ASSISSSARNYGYT
>9|TRBV30|once
AWDSAIEQF
>16|TRBV19|-
ASSTYMDSDVNTDTQY
>11|TRBV28|-
ASTTQGAYEQY
>14|TRBV13|-
ASSIISGRASNEQF
>16|TRBV9|-
ASSVMGIGTGVGNTIY
>14|TRBV27|once
ASSLGGLAGNNEQF
>12|TRBV27|-
ASSKRGSYNEQF
>11|TRBV9|-
ASSAGNTGELF
>11|TRBV27|-
ASSAGVKDGYT
>12|TRBV7-9|-
ASSPTGADYGYT
>12|TRBV25-1|-
ASVETGYTGELF